This TCR beta chain was captured by sequencing in a study of early T cells in non-severe SARS-CoV-2 infection. Between the trimmed V and J ends, which lost 2 bases and 2 bases, there was a span of 12 bases. The CDR3 has 15 amino acids. Per germline, CDR1 MDHEN and CDR2 SYDVKM. Each CDR3 protein is one row after TCRdb ran MiXCR on the 5' RACE reads. The sample gives tens of thousands of distinct CDR3 sequences, about 13% of which show up once; about 6% is in the top ten. The sample consisted of whole blood. This TCR was sampled from an adult who was a healthcare worker with PCR-confirmed SARS-CoV-2 infection or an uninfected control (not recorded which). The chain employs TRBV28 and TRBJ1-2, with D hard to call. This chain's CDR3 is CASSLGPLSNYGYTF. CDR3 in DNA: TGTGCCAGCAGTTTAGGTCCCCTCTCAAACTATGGCTACACCTTC.